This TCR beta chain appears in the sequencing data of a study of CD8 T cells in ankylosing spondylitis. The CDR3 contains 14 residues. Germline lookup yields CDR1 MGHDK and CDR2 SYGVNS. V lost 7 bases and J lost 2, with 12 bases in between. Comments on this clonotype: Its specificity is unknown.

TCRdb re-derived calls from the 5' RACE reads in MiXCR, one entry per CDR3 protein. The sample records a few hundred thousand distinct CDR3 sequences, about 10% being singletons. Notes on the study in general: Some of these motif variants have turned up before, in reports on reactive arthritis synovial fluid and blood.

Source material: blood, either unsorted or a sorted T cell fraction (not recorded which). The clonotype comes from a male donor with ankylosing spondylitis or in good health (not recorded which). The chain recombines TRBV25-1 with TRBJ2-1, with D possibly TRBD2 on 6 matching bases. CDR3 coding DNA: TGTGCCAGCATGGGAGGTTATCCCTACAATGAGCAGTTCTTC. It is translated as CASMGGYPYNEQFF. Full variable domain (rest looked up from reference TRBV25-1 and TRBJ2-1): EADIYQTPRYLVIGTGKKITLECSQTMGHDKMYWYQQDPGMELHLIHYSYGVNSTEKGDLSSESTVSRIRTEHFPLTLESARPSHTSQYLCASMGGYPYNEQFFGPGTRLTVL.